These 25 T cell receptor beta chains were all obtained from the same sample, sequenced in a study of blood T cell repertoires in COVID-19. Some clones are missing from TCRdb's copy, which holds only in-frame ones; the method was immunoSEQ multiplex PCR. The sample contains over 100,000 clones, around 87% of which appear only once. The sample was peripheral blood. The origin of the receptors is a man aged 50 to 59 with active COVID-19.

The chain combines TRBV9 with TRBJ1-1, with D maybe TRBD1 (6 bases). CDR3 size: 12 residues. Trimming shortened V by 0 bases and J by 6 bases, and 6 bases separated the two germline ends. CDR1 is SGDLS and CDR2 is YYNGEE in the germline V gene. CDR3 protein: CASSVGGPEAFF. The CDR3 DNA follows: TGTGCCAGCAGCGTAGGGGGGCCTGAAGCTTTCTTT.

This clone showed up just a few times. The chain links TRBV5-1 to TRBJ1-6; D gene uncertain. Looked up from germline, CDR1 is SGHRS and CDR2 is YFSETQ. Trimming left V 0 bases short and J 5 bases short, with 9 bases between. CDR3 length: 15 residues. CDR3 bases: TGCGCCAGCAGCTTGGCCTCCCGGGATAATTCACCCCTCCACTTT. It is translated as CASSLASRDNSPLHF.

In DNA, the CDR3 is TGTGCCAGCAGGGGCCCGGGACAGGGACCCTACGAGCAGTACTTC. Amino acids: CASRGPGQGPYEQYF. The chain uses TRBV6-5 and TRBJ2-7; 9 bases agree with TRBD1. The CDR3 has 15 amino acids. J lost 2 bases, V lost 6 bases, and 8 bases had no gene match. Per germline, CDR1 MNHEY and CDR2 SVGAGI.

The chain links TRBV2 to TRBJ1-5; weak D call: TRBD1 (5 bases). CDR1 and CDR2 (germline): SNHLY, FYNNEI. The CDR3 consists of 14 residues. The V end was cut by 3 bases, the J end by 4 bases, with 10 bases between. The CDR3 nucleotides are TGTGCCAGCAGTGAGTCAGGGCTTAATCAGCCCCAGCATTTT. It specifies CASSESGLNQPQHF. The whole variable domain, filled in from reference TRBV2 and TRBJ1-5, reads EPEVTQTPSHQVTQMGQEVILRCVPISNHLYFYWYRQILGQKVEFLVSFYNNEISEKSEIFDDQFSVERPDGSNFTLKIRSTKLEDSAMYFCASSESGLNQPQHFGDGTRLSIL.

The chain links TRBV5-1 to TRBJ2-1; 7 nucleotides align to TRBD2. The V segment lost 2 bases and the J segment 0 bases; nucleotides outside the gene matches: 2. Germline loops: CDR1 SGHRS, CDR2 YFSETQ. This CDR3 contains 15 residues. CDR3 sequence (DNA): TGCGCCAGCAGCTTAGGCGGGAGCTCCTACAATGAGCAGTTCTTC. Protein: CASSLGGSSYNEQFF.

The chain joins TRBV7-9 to TRBJ1-3, with D tentatively TRBD1 (6 bases). Trimming removed 7 bases at V and 4 bases at J, with 17 bases between. This CDR3 is 15 amino acids long. The germline V gene has CDR1 SEHNR and CDR2 FQNEAQ (reference sequence). The CDR3 protein is CASIPGYRAGNTIYF. CDR3 nucleotide sequence: TGTGCCAGCATCCCCGGTTACAGGGCCGGAAACACCATATATTTT.

The rearrangement uses TRBV11-1 and TRBJ2-1; perhaps TRBD1 as D (6 bases). Germline V CDR1 and CDR2: SGHAT, FQDESV (reference sequence). V lost 8 bases and J lost 2, with 13 bases in between. This CDR3 comprises 14 residues. The CDR3 nucleotides are TGTGCCAGCCTGTGGGGGCCCCCCTACAATGAGCAGTTCTTC. Translating gives CASLWGPPYNEQFF.

The chain carries TRBV9 and TRBJ1-2; the D gene is possibly TRBD1 (5 bases). Per germline, CDR1 SGDLS and CDR2 YYNGEE. Trimming shortened V by 4 bases and J by 7 bases, and 17 bases separated the two germline ends. There are 14 residues in the CDR3. The CDR3 DNA follows: TGTGCCAGCAGCCCCGCCCAAGGGGTGGGTGGCTACACCTTC. Translating gives CASSPAQGVGGYTF.

A single count supports this clone. The chain uses TRBV18 and TRBJ2-3; maybe TRBD2 (5 bases). With 3 bases removed from V and 1 base from J, the gap between germline ends came to 11 bases. The CDR3 runs to 15 residues. The V gene's germline CDR1 is KGHSH and CDR2 LQKENI. CDR3 nucleotide sequence: TGTGCCAGCTCACCCGTGGGGAGAGGCACAGATACGCAGTATTTT. Its translation is CASSPVGRGTDTQYF.

Written as DNA, the CDR3 is TGTGCCAGCAGTGAACGGGGGGAGCAGTACTTC. Encoded protein: CASSERGEQYF. The genes are TRBV2 and TRBJ2-7; D may be TRBD2 (6 bases). The V and J ends lost 2 bases and 7 bases respectively, with 6 bases between them. The length of the CDR3 is 11 residues. CDR1 and CDR2 from the germline V gene are SNHLY and FYNNEI. Full variable domain (missing parts from reference TRBV2 and TRBJ2-7): EPEVTQTPSHQVTQMGQEVILRCVPISNHLYFYWYRQILGQKVEFLVSFYNNEISEKSEIFDDQFSVERPDGSNFTLKIRSTKLEDSAMYFCASSERGEQYFGPGTRLTVT.

This clone was counted once. The rearrangement joins TRBV2 to TRBJ1-2; 8 bases map to TRBD1. CDR1 is SNHLY, CDR2 FYNNEI, per germline. The CDR3 totals 15 residues. With V trimmed by 7 bases and J by 6 bases, 13 bases remained unmatched. In DNA form, the CDR3 reads TGTGCCAGCACTTACTCGGACAGGGCCGGGGATGGCTACACCTTC. Encoded protein: CASTYSDRAGDGYTF.

This chain links TRBV6-5 with TRBJ2-5; D is uncertain. CDR3 size: 13 residues. The V end lost 10 bases, the J end lost 1 base, and 13 bases lay between the germline ends. From germline, CDR1 is MNHEY and CDR2 SVGAGI. The CDR3 here is CATARYFQETQYF. As DNA, the CDR3 is TGTGCCACTGCCAGGTATTTCCAAGAGACCCAGTACTTC.

The chain uses TRBV5-1 and TRBJ1-2, with D hard to call. The CDR3 length is 14 residues. CDR1 is SGHRS, CDR2 YFSETQ, per germline. V gave up 0 bases and J gave up 6 bases, with 12 bases separating them. CDR3 sequence reads: CASSLGRIGDGYTF. DNA for the CDR3: TGCGCCAGCAGCTTGGGGCGGATAGGAGATGGCTACACCTTC.

The V call is TRBV24-1, the J call TRBJ2-5, with D tentatively TRBD1 (5 bases). This CDR3 has 15 amino acids. Looked up from germline, CDR1 is KGHDR and CDR2 is SFDVKD. Trimming shortened V by 2 bases and J by 2 bases, and 11 bases separated the two germline ends. The CDR3: CATSDSRTFQETQYF. The CDR3 bases are TGTGCCACCAGTGATTCTCGGACATTTCAAGAGACCCAGTACTTC.

This CDR3 is CASSQEVSLNTEAFF. The CDR3, as DNA: TGTGCCAGCAGCCAAGAAGTCAGTCTCAACACTGAAGCTTTCTTT. The chain uses TRBV3-1 (or the pseudogene TRBV3-2) and TRBJ1-1; D unresolved. Trimming removed 0 bases at V and 2 bases at J, with 10 bases between. Germline V gene data show CDR1 as LGHDT and CDR2 as YNNKEL (reference sequence). This CDR3 spans 15 amino acids.

This rearrangement joins TRBV7-9 to TRBJ1-1; no firm D call. Per the germline V gene, CDR1 is SEHNR and CDR2 is FQNEAQ (reference sequence). CDR3 length equals 14 residues. V gave up 7 bases and J gave up 2 bases, with 14 bases separating them. This CDR3 reads CASILDRGNTEAFF. CDR3 coding DNA: TGTGCCAGCATCCTAGACCGAGGTAACACTGAAGCTTTCTTT.

The chain recombines TRBV24-1 with TRBJ1-5; a weak D match, TRBD1 (6 bases). Germline CDR1 and CDR2: KGHDR and SFDVKD. The CDR3 has 14 amino acids. Trimming took off 1 base at V and 5 bases at J, with 8 bases between the two ends. CDR3: CATSDFRGYQPQHF. The CDR3 region has the DNA TGTGCCACCAGTGATTTTAGGGGGTATCAGCCCCAGCATTTT.

This chain uses TRBV4-2 with TRBJ2-2; a possible D gene is TRBD2 (7 bases). CDR3 length equals 16 residues. The germline V gene has CDR1 LGHNA and CDR2 YNFKEQ. V lost 5 bases to trimming and J lost 5 bases, with 18 bases between them. CDR3 nucleotides: TGTGCCAGCAGCGCCCTGGATGGGGGGGCTACCGGGGAGCTGTTTTTT. Translation gives CASSALDGGATGELFF.

The gene calls are TRBV7-9 and TRBJ2-5, with 8 bases matching TRBD2. After removal of 7 bases from V and 1 base from J, the junction contained 5 bases not matched to a gene. The V gene's germline CDR1 is SEHNR and CDR2 FQNEAQ (reference sequence). The CDR3 spans 14 residues. CDR3 amino acids: CASTQAGAQETQYF. CDR3 bases: TGTGCCAGCACCCAAGCGGGGGCCCAAGAGACCCAGTACTTC.

Only one count was recorded for this clone. CDR3 bases: TGCGCCAGCAGGCACAGGGGGCAAGGATTCGGGGAGCTGTTTTTT. The encoded protein is CASRHRGQGFGELFF. The chain uses TRBV4-3 and TRBJ2-2; 9 nucleotides line up with TRBD1. V trimming: 6 bases; J trimming: 7 bases; junction bases outside the gene matches: 9. Germline V CDR1 and CDR2: LGHNA, YSLEER. The length of the CDR3 is 15 residues.

The J gene is TRBJ2-3, the V gene TRBV5-8, with 8 bases aligning to TRBD2. From germline, CDR1 is SGHTS and CDR2 YDEGEE. The junction had 9 bases not matched to a gene; V was cut back by 4 bases and J by 2 bases. The CDR3 covers 16 residues. The CDR3 spells CASSTFGRGHTDTQYF. CDR3 DNA sequence: TGTGCCAGCAGCACATTCGGGAGGGGCCACACAGATACGCAGTATTTT.

This sequence joins TRBV6-2 or TRBV6-3 and TRBJ2-2, with D possibly TRBD2 on 7 matching bases. The CDR3 is 17 amino acids. CDR1 MNHEY and CDR2 SVGEGT come from the germline V gene. The V and J ends lost 6 bases and 0 bases respectively, with 17 bases between them. The CDR3: CASSPIRGAANTGELFF. CDR3 bases: TGTGCCAGCAGCCCTATACGGGGGGCCGCGAACACCGGGGAGCTGTTTTTT.

V and J are TRBV29-1 and TRBJ2-7; possibly TRBD1 for D (6 bases). The V and J ends lost 5 bases and 3 bases respectively, with 14 bases between them. Germline V gene data show CDR1 as SQVTM and CDR2 as ANQGSEA. The CDR3 has 13 residues. The CDR3 is CSVQNRARYEQYF. The CDR3 DNA is TGCAGCGTTCAGAACAGGGCGCGCTACGAGCAGTACTTC.

The gene calls are TRBV5-4 and TRBJ1-1; D might be TRBD1 (6 bases). The CDR3 extends over 15 amino acids. CDR1 and CDR2 from the germline V gene are SGHNT and YYREEE (reference sequence). V was cut by 1 base and J by 0 bases, with 10 bases left in between. In DNA, the CDR3 is TGTGCCAGCAGCTTGTTCACAGGGATGAACACTGAAGCTTTCTTT. It is translated as CASSLFTGMNTEAFF.

This clone was picked up one time. V is TRBV15 and J is TRBJ2-1; 9 nucleotides align to TRBD1. Germline values: CDR1 LNHNV, CDR2 YYDKDF (reference sequence). J was trimmed by 2 bases and V by 4 bases; bases with no gene match: 6. The CDR3 covers 16 residues. Here the CDR3 reads CATSKARDRAYNEQFF. The CDR3 coding sequence is TGTGCCACCAGCAAAGCCCGGGACAGGGCCTACAATGAGCAGTTCTTC.